This T cell receptor beta chain stems from a study of molecular identifiers for immune sequencing clone quantification. Study-level information: Across replicate runs, RNA obtained from approximately 20,000 or 100,000 naive CD8 cells was divided into five, with four undergoing sequencing. Whole-study findings and limits: Over 99% of effector molecules, but under 1% in naive cells, were held by clones with more than 20 RNA copies.

This CDR3 region has 15 residues. Trimming pared 5 bases from V and 1 base from J, leaving 13 bases between. Germline assignment: CDR1 MGHRA and CDR2 YSYEKL. TCRdb re-called the PCR reads with MiXCR, one entry per CDR3 protein. The sample yields under 650,000 distinct CDR3 sequences, nearly 20% seen once. In the sort, naive CD8 T cells were defined as CD8+CD4-CCR7+CD45RA+. This clonotype appeared many times. Antigen unknown. The gene calls are TRBV4-1 and TRBJ2-3; D may be TRBD2 (7 bases). The sequencing input was naive CD8+ T cells from blood, with Jurkat cell RNA spiked in. Regarding subset: FACS-sorted CD8+CD4-CCR7+CD45RA+ naive T cells. This TCR came from a human donor in good health. Some libraries in this study had Jurkat cell RNA spiked in. CDR3 sequence (DNA): TGCGCCAGCAGCGAGGGGGGGGCCCGCACAGATACGCAGTATTTT. This gives the protein CASSEGGARTDTQYF.